The subject of this entry is one T cell receptor (beta chain). Symptom resolution, clearance, or two negative PCRs marked the recovered donors of Cohort 3. TCRdb's table, derived via immunoSEQ multiplex PCR, lists solely in-frame clones and lacks some. The repertoire has hundreds of thousands of clones, approximately 88% of them found once; the top ten carry just under 9%. This sample was included in a study of blood T cell repertoires in COVID-19. Study-wide context: In each case, the material was cDNA or gDNA derived from T cells, B-cell-depleted T cells, or PBMCs.

J gave up 2 bases and V 5 bases, and 4 bases lay outside the gene matches. Germline V gene data show CDR1 as SGHTA and CDR2 as FQGTGA. CDR3 length: 15 residues. The chain recombines TRBV7-3 with TRBJ2-2; 8 bases match TRBD1. Specimen: PBMCs or T cells enriched from blood (not recorded which). The sequence was obtained from a woman under 30 who had recovered from COVID-19. The CDR3 bases are TGTGCCAGCAGCCGGGACAGGATTAACACCGGGGAGCTGTTTTTT. It is translated as CASSRDRINTGELFF. Based on the CDR3 plus reference TRBV7-3 and TRBJ2-2, the full variable domain is GAGVSQTPSNKVTEKGKYVELRCDPISGHTALYWYRQSLGQGPEFLIYFQGTGAADDSGLPNDRFFAVRPEGSVSTLKIQRTERGDSAVYLCASSRDRINTGELFFGEGSRLTVL.